Listed below are T cell receptor beta chains from one sample, sequenced in a study of shared clonotypes between healthy human individuals. Profiling relied on immunoSEQ multiplex PCR, and the TCRdb table lists in-frame clones only, not all of them. The sample includes about 560,000 clones, about 80% of them seen just once. Input material: PBMCs. The receptors shown here come from a woman aged 40 to 55 in good health. Some clones in this sample may be carry-over from other donors' samples. CDR3s include the opening cysteine and the closing phenylalanine or tryptophan. Fields, in order: CDR3 protein, CDR3 DNA, D gene, J gene, clone size, V gene. A D gene is named only where the DNA matches it firmly. Clone sizes are given selectively: once, few, many, or a class where the clone is expanded.

cdr3_aa: CASSEWDRGSVEQYF; cdr3_nt: TGTGCCAGCAGTGAGTGGGACAGGGGGTCTGTCGAGCAGTACTTC; d_call: TRBD1; j_call: TRBJ2-7; clone_size: many; v_call: TRBV2
cdr3_aa: CGGGSLMNTEAFF; cdr3_nt: TGTGGAGGGGGGAGTCTCATGAACACTGAAGCTTTCTTT; d_call: -; j_call: TRBJ1-1; clone_size: few; v_call: TRBV30
cdr3_aa: CASSVMSSTGELFF; cdr3_nt: TGTGCCAGCAGTGTTATGTCGTCGACCGGGGAGCTGTTTTTT; d_call: -; j_call: TRBJ2-2; clone_size: -; v_call: TRBV2
cdr3_aa: CASSGTGGNSGNTIYF; cdr3_nt: TGTGCCAGCAGCGGAACAGGGGGGAACTCTGGAAACACCATATATTTT; d_call: TRBD1; j_call: TRBJ1-3; clone_size: -; v_call: TRBV9
cdr3_aa: CASSSSGVNTEAFF; cdr3_nt: TGTGCCAGCAGCTCAAGCGGGGTGAACACTGAAGCTTTCTTT; d_call: -; j_call: TRBJ1-1; clone_size: -; v_call: TRBV7-3
cdr3_aa: CASRGALDRSNTEAFF; cdr3_nt: TGCGCCAGTAGGGGGGCACTGGACAGATCGAACACTGAAGCTTTCTTT; d_call: -; j_call: TRBJ1-1; clone_size: -; v_call: TRBV10-2
cdr3_aa: CAWRGDQETQYF; cdr3_nt: TGTGCCTGGAGGGGGGACCAAGAGACCCAGTACTTC; d_call: -; j_call: TRBJ2-5; clone_size: -; v_call: TRBV30
cdr3_aa: CASSLGTSGSHEQYF; cdr3_nt: TGCGCCAGCAGCTTAGGGACTAGCGGGAGCCACGAGCAGTACTTC; d_call: TRBD2; j_call: TRBJ2-7; clone_size: -; v_call: TRBV5-1
cdr3_aa: CASTHPRGGNNEQFF; cdr3_nt: TGTGCCAGCACCCACCCGAGGGGCGGGAATAATGAGCAGTTCTTC; d_call: -; j_call: TRBJ2-1; clone_size: -; v_call: TRBV6-5
cdr3_aa: CASSQVGTAYGYTF; cdr3_nt: TGCGCCAGCAGCCAAGTTGGGACAGCGTATGGCTACACCTTC; d_call: TRBD1; j_call: TRBJ1-2; clone_size: -; v_call: TRBV4-3
cdr3_aa: CASTEGQAYTEAFF; cdr3_nt: TGTGCCAGCACCGAGGGACAGGCTTACACTGAAGCTTTCTTT; d_call: TRBD1; j_call: TRBJ1-1; clone_size: -; v_call: TRBV6-5
cdr3_aa: CASSLSYNEQFF; cdr3_nt: TGTGCCAGCAGTTTAAGTTACAATGAGCAGTTCTTC; d_call: -; j_call: TRBJ2-1; clone_size: -; v_call: TRBV28
cdr3_aa: CASSLWAAGSAYEQYF; cdr3_nt: TGTGCCAGCAGTTTATGGGCGGCAGGGAGCGCCTACGAGCAGTACTTC; d_call: -; j_call: TRBJ2-7; clone_size: -; v_call: TRBV28
cdr3_aa: CASTTGRVTDTQYF; cdr3_nt: TGTGCCAGTACCACGGGACGGGTCACAGATACGCAGTATTTT; d_call: -; j_call: TRBJ2-3; clone_size: -; v_call: TRBV19
cdr3_aa: CASSSSRWGPKNTEAFF; cdr3_nt: TGTGCCAGCAGTTCTTCTCGGTGGGGGCCCAAGAACACTGAAGCTTTCTTT; d_call: -; j_call: TRBJ1-1; clone_size: -; v_call: TRBV27
cdr3_aa: CASSLRSGRIYNEQFF; cdr3_nt: TGTGCCAGCAGCCTCAGAAGCGGGAGGATATACAATGAGCAGTTCTTC; d_call: TRBD2; j_call: TRBJ2-1; clone_size: -; v_call: TRBV7-2
cdr3_aa: CASSVDEGRRGNTIYF; cdr3_nt: TGTGCCAGCAGCGTAGACGAGGGACGAAGGGGAAACACCATATATTTT; d_call: -; j_call: TRBJ1-3; clone_size: -; v_call: TRBV9
cdr3_aa: CATTGQGYGYTF; cdr3_nt: TGTGCCACCACGGGACAGGGGTATGGCTACACCTTC; d_call: TRBD1; j_call: TRBJ1-2; clone_size: few; v_call: TRBV28
cdr3_aa: CASSFPGLAADTQYF; cdr3_nt: TGTGCCAGCAGTTTCCCGGGACTAGCAGCAGATACGCAGTATTTT; d_call: TRBD2; j_call: TRBJ2-3; clone_size: -; v_call: TRBV28
cdr3_aa: CASRRGLEQPQHF; cdr3_nt: TGTGCCAGCAGGCGTGGGCTTGAGCAGCCCCAGCATTTT; d_call: -; j_call: TRBJ1-5; clone_size: -; v_call: TRBV6-6
cdr3_aa: CASSGGRVGADTQYF; cdr3_nt: TGTGCCAGTAGTGGAGGTAGGGTTGGTGCAGATACGCAGTATTTT; d_call: -; j_call: TRBJ2-3; clone_size: -; v_call: TRBV19
cdr3_aa: CASSYSAGWTQPQHF; cdr3_nt: TGTGCCAGCAGTTATTCGGCAGGGTGGACTCAGCCCCAGCATTTT; d_call: -; j_call: TRBJ1-5; clone_size: few; v_call: TRBV27
cdr3_aa: CASSYGTALGDEQYF; cdr3_nt: TGTGCCAGCAGTTATGGGACAGCGCTCGGGGACGAGCAGTACTTC; d_call: TRBD1; j_call: TRBJ2-7; clone_size: -; v_call: TRBV27
cdr3_aa: CASSQTGTSGNEQYF; cdr3_nt: TGTGCCAGCTCTCAGACCGGGACTAGCGGGAACGAGCAGTACTTC; d_call: TRBD2; j_call: TRBJ2-7; clone_size: -; v_call: TRBV18
cdr3_aa: CASSPPGLDEQFF; cdr3_nt: TGTGCCAGCTCCCCTCCAGGGTTGGATGAGCAGTTCTTC; d_call: -; j_call: TRBJ2-1; clone_size: -; v_call: TRBV6-5
cdr3_aa: CASSLPLGTSGSYEQYF; cdr3_nt: TGTGCCAGCAGCCTACCCCTTGGGACTAGCGGCTCCTACGAGCAGTACTTC; d_call: TRBD2; j_call: TRBJ2-7; clone_size: -; v_call: TRBV11-2
cdr3_aa: CASSATGDSNYGYTF; cdr3_nt: TGTGCCAGCAGCGCCACCGGGGACAGTAACTATGGCTACACCTTC; d_call: TRBD1; j_call: TRBJ1-2; clone_size: -; v_call: TRBV5-5
cdr3_aa: CASSEQHTQPQHF; cdr3_nt: TGTGCCAGTAGTGAGCAGCATACTCAGCCCCAGCATTTT; d_call: -; j_call: TRBJ1-5; clone_size: -; v_call: TRBV19
cdr3_aa: CASRPLQGRANYGYTF; cdr3_nt: TGTGCCAGCAGGCCTCTACAGGGGAGGGCTAACTATGGCTACACCTTC; d_call: TRBD1; j_call: TRBJ1-2; clone_size: -; v_call: TRBV28
cdr3_aa: CASSLARTEDQPQHF; cdr3_nt: TGTGCCAGCTCCCTTGCCCGGACGGAGGATCAGCCCCAGCATTTT; d_call: -; j_call: TRBJ1-5; clone_size: -; v_call: TRBV28
cdr3_aa: CASSLAVGRTYEQYF; cdr3_nt: TGTGCCAGCAGCTTAGCCGTTGGCAGGACCTACGAGCAGTACTTC; d_call: -; j_call: TRBJ2-7; clone_size: -; v_call: TRBV11-2
cdr3_aa: CASTKRGTPVGDNEQFF; cdr3_nt: TGTGCCAGCACTAAAAGGGGGACTCCGGTGGGCGACAATGAGCAGTTCTTC; d_call: -; j_call: TRBJ2-1; clone_size: -; v_call: TRBV9
cdr3_aa: CASSPPGLAGQETRYF; cdr3_nt: TGTGCCAGCTCACCACCGGGACTAGCGGGACAAGAGACCCGGTACTTC; d_call: TRBD2; j_call: TRBJ2-5; clone_size: -; v_call: TRBV18
cdr3_aa: CASSIRGRGTGELFF; cdr3_nt: TGTGCCAGTAGTATCAGGGGGCGGGGCACCGGGGAGCTGTTTTTT; d_call: TRBD1; j_call: TRBJ2-2; clone_size: -; v_call: TRBV19
cdr3_aa: CASSLGRTRAGELFF; cdr3_nt: TGTGCCAGCAGCTTAGGCAGGACTAGAGCCGGGGAGCTGTTTTTT; d_call: TRBD2; j_call: TRBJ2-2; clone_size: -; v_call: TRBV11-2
cdr3_aa: CASSPGQGPNNEQFF; cdr3_nt: TGTGCCAGCAGCCCAGGACAGGGTCCGAACAATGAGCAGTTCTTC; d_call: TRBD1; j_call: TRBJ2-1; clone_size: -; v_call: TRBV13
cdr3_aa: CASSLFRGGAFF; cdr3_nt: TGTGCCAGCAGTTTATTTCGGGGGGGCGCTTTCTTT; d_call: -; j_call: TRBJ1-1; clone_size: once; v_call: TRBV28
cdr3_aa: CSVKAGENTEAFF; cdr3_nt: TGCAGCGTTAAAGCAGGGGAGAACACTGAAGCTTTCTTT; d_call: -; j_call: TRBJ1-1; clone_size: -; v_call: TRBV29-1
cdr3_aa: CASSIDRYQETQYF; cdr3_nt: TGTGCCAGCAGCATTGACAGGTACCAAGAGACCCAGTACTTC; d_call: -; j_call: TRBJ2-5; clone_size: -; v_call: TRBV7-2
cdr3_aa: CASSLVGAYEQYF; cdr3_nt: TGTGCCAGCTCACTCGTGGGAGCCTACGAGCAGTACTTC; d_call: -; j_call: TRBJ2-7; clone_size: -; v_call: TRBV18
cdr3_aa: CASSSNPRVDTGELFF; cdr3_nt: TGTGCCAGCAGTTCGAACCCCAGGGTGGACACCGGGGAGCTGTTTTTT; d_call: -; j_call: TRBJ2-2; clone_size: -; v_call: TRBV7-9
cdr3_aa: CASSAGLNLLQPQHF; cdr3_nt: TGTGCCAGCAGCGCAGGGTTGAACCTGCTTCAGCCCCAGCATTTT; d_call: -; j_call: TRBJ1-5; clone_size: -; v_call: TRBV5-5
cdr3_aa: CASSGGLAGVRTYEQYF; cdr3_nt: TGTGCCAGCAGTGGGGGACTAGCGGGCGTCCGAACCTACGAGCAGTACTTC; d_call: TRBD2; j_call: TRBJ2-7; clone_size: -; v_call: TRBV27
cdr3_aa: CATSRDLLAGGLNGYTF; cdr3_nt: TGTGCCACCAGCAGAGATCTGTTAGCCGGGGGGCTGAATGGCTACACCTTC; d_call: -; j_call: TRBJ1-2; clone_size: -; v_call: TRBV15
cdr3_aa: CASSLGGGGTYEQYF; cdr3_nt: TGCGCCAGCAGCTTGGGGGGTGGAGGGACCTACGAGCAGTACTTC; d_call: -; j_call: TRBJ2-7; clone_size: once; v_call: TRBV5-1
cdr3_aa: CASTQGREWKYF; cdr3_nt: TGTGCCAGCACCCAGGGGCGGGAGTGGAAGTACTTC; d_call: -; j_call: TRBJ2-7; clone_size: -; v_call: TRBV7-3
cdr3_aa: CASSWGLTGYNEQFF; cdr3_nt: TGTGCCAGCAGCTGGGGACTAACGGGCTACAATGAGCAGTTCTTC; d_call: TRBD2; j_call: TRBJ2-1; clone_size: -; v_call: TRBV7-3
cdr3_aa: CASSPIVSNNEKLFF; cdr3_nt: TGTGCCAGCAGCCCCATCGTGTCCAATAATGAAAAACTGTTTTTT; d_call: -; j_call: TRBJ1-4; clone_size: few; v_call: TRBV5-8
cdr3_aa: CASSLSQGDYGYTF; cdr3_nt: TGTGCCAGCAGCTTAAGCCAGGGGGACTATGGCTACACCTTC; d_call: TRBD1; j_call: TRBJ1-2; clone_size: -; v_call: TRBV11-2
cdr3_aa: CASSLSGGNIAKNIQYF; cdr3_nt: TGTGCCAGCAGTTTATCGGGCGGGAATATAGCCAAAAACATTCAGTACTTC; d_call: -; j_call: TRBJ2-4; clone_size: -; v_call: TRBV27
cdr3_aa: CASSQPHGGVSYNEQFF; cdr3_nt: TGTGCGAGCAGCCAACCTCACGGGGGGGTCTCCTACAATGAGCAGTTCTTC; d_call: TRBD2; j_call: TRBJ2-1; clone_size: -; v_call: TRBV4-2
cdr3_aa: CARKGGGYTF; cdr3_nt: TGTGCCAGAAAGGGTGGTGGCTACACCTTC; d_call: -; j_call: TRBJ1-2; clone_size: -; v_call: TRBV2
cdr3_aa: CASSHSWELFF; cdr3_nt: TGTGCCAGTAGCCACAGTTGGGAGCTGTTTTTT; d_call: -; j_call: TRBJ2-2; clone_size: -; v_call: TRBV19
cdr3_aa: CASSVEGAHGYNEQFF; cdr3_nt: TGTGCCAGCAGCGTAGAAGGGGCCCATGGGTACAATGAGCAGTTCTTC; d_call: -; j_call: TRBJ2-1; clone_size: once; v_call: TRBV9
cdr3_aa: CASRPGLTDTGELFF; cdr3_nt: TGTGCCAGCAGACCGGGACTCACCGACACCGGGGAGCTGTTTTTT; d_call: -; j_call: TRBJ2-2; clone_size: many; v_call: TRBV28
cdr3_aa: CASSPRNEQFF; cdr3_nt: TGTGCCAGCTCACCCCGTAATGAGCAGTTCTTC; d_call: -; j_call: TRBJ2-1; clone_size: -; v_call: TRBV18
cdr3_aa: CAISEWDSSGNTIYF; cdr3_nt: TGCGCCATCAGTGAGTGGGACAGCTCTGGAAACACCATATATTTT; d_call: TRBD1; j_call: TRBJ1-3; clone_size: -; v_call: TRBV10-3
cdr3_aa: CASSPRGAETSPPYEQYF; cdr3_nt: TGTGCCAGCTCCCCGAGGGGGGCGGAAACCTCGCCCCCCTACGAGCAGTACTTC; d_call: -; j_call: TRBJ2-7; clone_size: -; v_call: TRBV18
cdr3_aa: CASSRTGGETQYF; cdr3_nt: TGTGCCAGCAGCCGGACAGGGGGAGAGACCCAGTACTTC; d_call: TRBD1; j_call: TRBJ2-5; clone_size: -; v_call: TRBV7-2